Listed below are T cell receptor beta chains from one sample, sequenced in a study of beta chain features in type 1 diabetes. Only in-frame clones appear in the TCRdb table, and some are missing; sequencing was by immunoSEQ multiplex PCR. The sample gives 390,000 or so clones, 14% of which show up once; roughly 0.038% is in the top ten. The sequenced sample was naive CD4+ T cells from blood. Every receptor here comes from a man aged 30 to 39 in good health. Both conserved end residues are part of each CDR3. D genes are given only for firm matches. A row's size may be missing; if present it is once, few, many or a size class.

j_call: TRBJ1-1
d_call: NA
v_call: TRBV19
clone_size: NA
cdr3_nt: TGTGCCAGTAGCCCAAGGGCTACGTACACTGAAGCTTTCTTT
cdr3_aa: CASSPRATYTEAFF

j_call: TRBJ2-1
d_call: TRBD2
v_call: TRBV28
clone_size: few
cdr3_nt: TGTGCCAGGTCCGCGGGAGGCCGCCCCAATGAGCAGTTCTTC
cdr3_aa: CARSAGGRPNEQFF

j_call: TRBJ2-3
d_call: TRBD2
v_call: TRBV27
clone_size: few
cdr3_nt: TGTGCCAGCAGAGGACTAGCGGGATCGGGGACGCAGTATTTT
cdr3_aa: CASRGLAGSGTQYF

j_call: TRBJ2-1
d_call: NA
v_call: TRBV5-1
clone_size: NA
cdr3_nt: TGCGCCAGCAGAAGGGACGGTAGCTCCTACAATGAGCAGTTCTTC
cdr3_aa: CASRRDGSSYNEQFF

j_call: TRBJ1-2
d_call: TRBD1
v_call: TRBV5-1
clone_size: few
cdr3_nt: TGCGCCAGCAGCCCAGGACAGGGGCGTTATGGCTACACCTTC
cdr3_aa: CASSPGQGRYGYTF

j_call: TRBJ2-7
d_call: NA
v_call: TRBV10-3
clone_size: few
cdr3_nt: TGTGCCATCAGTGAGTCGACACTCTACGAGCAGTACTTC
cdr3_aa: CAISESTLYEQYF

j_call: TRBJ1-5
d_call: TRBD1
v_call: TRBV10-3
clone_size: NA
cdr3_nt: TGTGCCATCAGCGACAGGGATGGGCAGCCCCAGCATTTT
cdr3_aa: CAISDRDGQPQHF

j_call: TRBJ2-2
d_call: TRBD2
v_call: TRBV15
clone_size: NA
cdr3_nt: TGTGCCACCAAACTAGCGGGCCAACCGGACGGAAGGGAGCTGTTTTTT
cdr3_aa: CATKLAGQPDGRELFF

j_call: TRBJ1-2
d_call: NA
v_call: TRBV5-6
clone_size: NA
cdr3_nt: TGTGCCAGCGCCAAATTTGGGGGGCTACCCCAAAAATCCTATGGCTACACCTTC
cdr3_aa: CASAKFGGLPQKSYGYTF

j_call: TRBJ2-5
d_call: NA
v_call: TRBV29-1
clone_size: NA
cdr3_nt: TGCAGCGTTCTGGGGCCCCTACAAGAGACCCAGTACTTC
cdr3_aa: CSVLGPLQETQYF

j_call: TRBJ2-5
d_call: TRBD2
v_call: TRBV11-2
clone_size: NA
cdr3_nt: TGTGCCAGCAGCTTCCCCTTGACTAGCGGGGGGGGAGAGACCCAGTACTTC
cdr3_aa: CASSFPLTSGGGETQYF

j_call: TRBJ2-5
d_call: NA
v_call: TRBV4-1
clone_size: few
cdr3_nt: TGCGCCAGCAGCCAAACGGCAGGCCCCGGGACCCAGTACTTC
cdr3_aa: CASSQTAGPGTQYF

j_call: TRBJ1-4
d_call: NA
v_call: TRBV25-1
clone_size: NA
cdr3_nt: TGTGCCAGCAGTGAGGGGGCGAAAGAAAAACTGTTTTTT
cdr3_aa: CASSEGAKEKLFF

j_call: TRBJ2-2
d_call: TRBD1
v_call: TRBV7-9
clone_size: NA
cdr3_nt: TGTGCCAGCAGCTCACGGACAGGGGGTTTTATGACCGGGGAGCTGTTTTTT
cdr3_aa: CASSSRTGGFMTGELFF

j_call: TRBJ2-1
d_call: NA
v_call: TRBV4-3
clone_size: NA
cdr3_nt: TGCGCCAGCAGCCAAGCTCTCCGCGATGAGCAGTTCTTC
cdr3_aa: CASSQALRDEQFF

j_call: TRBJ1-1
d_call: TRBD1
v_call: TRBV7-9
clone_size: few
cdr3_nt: TGTGCCAGCAGCGAGCGGACAGGGCGTGAAGGAGAAGCTTTCTTT
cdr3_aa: CASSERTGREGEAFF

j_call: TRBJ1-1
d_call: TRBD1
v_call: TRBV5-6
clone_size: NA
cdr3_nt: TGTGCCAGCAGCCGGAAGGGACAGGGGAACACTGAAGCTTTCTTT
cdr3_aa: CASSRKGQGNTEAFF

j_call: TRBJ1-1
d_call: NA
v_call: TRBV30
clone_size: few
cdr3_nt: TGTGCCTGGAGTGTTAGAATCCTGCCGAACACTGAAGCTTTCTTT
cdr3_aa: CAWSVRILPNTEAFF

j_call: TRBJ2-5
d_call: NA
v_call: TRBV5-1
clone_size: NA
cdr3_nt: TGCGCCAGCAGCTTGAGGGGTATCCAAGAGACCCAGTACTTC
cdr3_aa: CASSLRGIQETQYF

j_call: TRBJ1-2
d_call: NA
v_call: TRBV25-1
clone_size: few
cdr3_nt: TGTGCCAGCAGTGAAGGGCAGAACTATGGCTACACCTTC
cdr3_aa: CASSEGQNYGYTF

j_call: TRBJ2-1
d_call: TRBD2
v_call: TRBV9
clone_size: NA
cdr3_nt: TGTGCCAGCAGCGTATCGCTAGCGGGGAGGAATGAGCAGTTCTTC
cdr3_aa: CASSVSLAGRNEQFF

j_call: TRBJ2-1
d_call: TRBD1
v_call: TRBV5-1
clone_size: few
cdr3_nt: TGCGCCAGCAGCTCCGGGACAGGGCGAGATGAGCAGTTCTTC
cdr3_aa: CASSSGTGRDEQFF

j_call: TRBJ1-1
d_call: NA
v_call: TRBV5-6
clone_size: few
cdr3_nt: TGTGCCAGCAGCGGCGGATGGGGTTTTAACACTGAAGCTTTCTTT
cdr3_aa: CASSGGWGFNTEAFF

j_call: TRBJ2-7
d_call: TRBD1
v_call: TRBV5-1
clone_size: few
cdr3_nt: TGCGCCAGCAGCTTCAACAGGGGCGAGCAGTACTTC
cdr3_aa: CASSFNRGEQYF

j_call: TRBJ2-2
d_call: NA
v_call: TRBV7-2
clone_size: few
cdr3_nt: TGTGCCAGCAGCCTAGTGCGGGGATTAGACACCGGGGAGCTGTTTTTT
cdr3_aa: CASSLVRGLDTGELFF

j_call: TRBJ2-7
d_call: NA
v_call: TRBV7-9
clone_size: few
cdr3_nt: TGTGCCAGCAGCTTAGTTTCGGGGGGCTACTCCTACGAGCAGTACTTC
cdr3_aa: CASSLVSGGYSYEQYF

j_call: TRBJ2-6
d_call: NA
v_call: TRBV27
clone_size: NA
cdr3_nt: TGTGCCAGCAGTCAGGACCGCGTCAGGGCCAACGTCCTGACTTTC
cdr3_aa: CASSQDRVRANVLTF

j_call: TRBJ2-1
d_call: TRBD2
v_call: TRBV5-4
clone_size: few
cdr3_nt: TGTGCCAGCAGCTTTATGACTAGCTCAAGCTCCTACAATGAGCAGTTCTTC
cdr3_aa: CASSFMTSSSSYNEQFF

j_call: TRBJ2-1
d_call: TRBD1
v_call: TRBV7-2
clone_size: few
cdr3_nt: TGTGCCAGCAGGGGAGACAGGGGCTCCTACAATGAGCAGTTCTTC
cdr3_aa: CASRGDRGSYNEQFF

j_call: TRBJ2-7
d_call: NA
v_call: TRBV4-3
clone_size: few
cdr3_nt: TGCGCCAGCAGCCAAGGATGGGGCAGCACTATAAACTACGAGCAGTACTTC
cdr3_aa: CASSQGWGSTINYEQYF

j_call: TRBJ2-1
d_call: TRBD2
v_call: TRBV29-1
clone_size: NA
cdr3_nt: TGCAGCGCCGACCGGACTAGCGGGAGTAATGAGCAGTTCTTC
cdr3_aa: CSADRTSGSNEQFF